These 30 T cell receptor beta chains came from one sample sequenced in a study of cytomegalovirus exposure and HLA in healthy donors. Researchers ran the PCR with 60 Vbeta and 13 Jbeta primers. This table comes from immunoSEQ multiplex PCR, and its TCRdb copy is limited to in-frame clones, with some not included. In the table there are some 130,000 clones, roughly three quarters of which are singletons. The specimen was PBMCs. The receptor source for this set is a man aged 25 to 40 in good health and CMV-seronegative.

This CDR3 reads CASSFLGGVSGETQYF. In DNA form, the CDR3 reads TGTGCCAGCAGCTTCCTGGGGGGAGTGAGTGGGGAGACCCAGTACTTC. The chain joins TRBV7-6 to TRBJ2-5; D might be TRBD2 (6 bases). Germline V gene data show CDR1 as SGHVS and CDR2 as FNYEAQ. This CDR3 has 16 residues. Trimming stripped 3 bases from V and 5 bases from J, with 19 bases between. Using reference TRBV7-6 and TRBJ2-5 for the parts outside the CDR3, the full variable domain is GAGVSQSPRYKVTKRGQDVALRCDPISGHVSLYWYRQALGQGPEFLTYFNYEAQQDKSGLPNDRFSAERPEGSISTLTIQRTEQRDSAMYRCASSFLGGVSGETQYFGPGTRLLVL.

The chain employs TRBV28 and TRBJ2-2; tentative D call: TRBD1 (5 bases). V was clipped by 10 bases and J by 5 bases, with 14 bases between them. CDR3 length: 13 amino acids. Germline V lookup: CDR1 MDHEN, CDR2 SYDVKM. The CDR3 reads CAISGLGTGELFF. The CDR3 DNA is TGTGCCATCTCAGGGTTGGGGACCGGGGAGCTGTTTTTT.

This chain links TRBV28 with TRBJ2-5; TRBD2 matches at 9 bases. This CDR3 comprises 15 residues. The V segment lost 5 bases and the J segment 5 bases; nucleotides outside the gene matches: 9. The germline V gene has CDR1 MDHEN and CDR2 SYDVKM. The CDR3 is CASSPSGTRGETQYF. The CDR3 coding sequence is TGTGCCAGCAGTCCTAGCGGGACGAGGGGGGAGACCCAGTACTTC.

The CDR3 sequence: CASSSSGVWDTQYF. DNA of the CDR3: TGTGCCAGCAGCTCAAGCGGGGTTTGGGATACGCAGTATTTT. This chain uses TRBV9 with TRBJ2-3; 7 nucleotides match TRBD2. V trimming: 4 bases; J trimming: 6 bases; junction bases outside the gene matches: 8. Germline assignment: CDR1 SGDLS and CDR2 YYNGEE. This CDR3 has 14 residues.

This clone was detected once. This chain connects TRBV2 to TRBJ2-5; TRBD1 matches at 10 bases. Germline V gives CDR1 SNHLY, CDR2 FYNNEI. Germline trimming cut 6 bases from V and 1 base from J; bases unmatched to any gene: 5. The CDR3 is made up of 15 amino acids. The CDR3 DNA is TGTGCCAGCAGGGGGACAGGGGCCCCCCAAGAGACCCAGTACTTC. It encodes CASRGTGAPQETQYF.

This clone appeared a few times. The chain links TRBV7-9 to TRBJ2-7; 10 nucleotides line up with TRBD2. V shed 5 bases and J 1 base; nucleotides not matched to a gene: 5. This CDR3 contains 15 residues. Germline V lookup: CDR1 SEHNR, CDR2 FQNEAQ (reference sequence). The CDR3 DNA follows: TGTGCCAGCAGCACCCGGACTAGCGGATCCTACGAGCAGTACTTC. Amino acid sequence: CASSTRTSGSYEQYF.

The chain employs TRBV18 and TRBJ1-4; D is ambiguous. Germline V CDR1 and CDR2: KGHSH, LQKENI. Trimming shortened V by 2 bases and J by 0 bases, and 10 bases separated the two germline ends. This CDR3 region has 16 residues. The CDR3 sequence is CASSPFDQTTNEKLFF. DNA for the CDR3: TGTGCCAGCTCACCATTCGATCAGACAACTAATGAAAAACTGTTTTTT.

The rearrangement joins TRBV29-1 to TRBJ2-1, with 13 bases aligning to TRBD2. J gave up 4 bases and V 8 bases, and 8 bases lay outside the gene matches. The CDR3 has 15 amino acids. CDR1 and CDR2 from the germline V gene are SQVTM and ANQGSEA. CDR3 loop: CSSRRLAGGYNEQFF. The CDR3 region has the DNA TGCAGCTCACGAAGACTAGCGGGGGGATACAATGAGCAGTTCTTC.

The gene calls are TRBV7-8 and TRBJ2-3; D is unresolved. Germline V CDR1 and CDR2: SGHVS, FQNEAQ. CDR3 length equals 22 residues. With 4 bases removed from V and 2 bases from J, the gap between germline ends came to 34 bases. CDR3 sequence reads: CASSSRRGPVKIFRVPTDTQYF. CDR3 DNA: TGTGCCAGCAGCTCTCGACGCGGTCCAGTTAAAATTTTTCGGGTACCCACAGATACGCAGTATTTT.

CDR3 region: CASSTRSGRGYHEQYF. The CDR3 DNA reads TGTGCCAGTAGTACCCGAAGCGGGAGAGGTTACCACGAGCAGTACTTC. The rearrangement uses TRBV19 and TRBJ2-7; 8 bases line up with TRBD2. CDR1 and CDR2 from the germline V gene are LNHDA and SQIVND (reference sequence). The J segment lost 5 bases and the V segment lost 4 bases, leaving 13 bases of the junction unmatched. This CDR3 comprises 16 residues.

The chain's CDR3 is CASSPPGVTETQYF. The CDR3 nucleotides are TGTGCCAGCAGCCCTCCTGGAGTAACAGAGACCCAGTACTTC. This chain uses TRBV5-6 with TRBJ2-5, with D unresolved. Deletions cut 4 bases from V and 4 bases from J, with 14 bases between. This CDR3 is 14 amino acids long. CDR1 and CDR2 (germline): SGHDT, YYEEEE. Variable domain in full (rest from reference TRBV5-6 and TRBJ2-5): DAGVTQSPTHLIKTRGQQVTLRCSPKSGHDTVSWYQQALGQGPQFIFQYYEEEERQRGNFPDRFSGHQFPNYSSELNVNALLLGDSALYLCASSPPGVTETQYFGPGTRLLVL.

This clone was seen just once. The chain carries TRBV13 and TRBJ2-1; 8 bases are a match to TRBD2. J gave up 2 bases and V 4 bases, and 1 base lay outside the gene matches. The CDR3 runs to 14 residues. From germline, CDR1 is PRHDT and CDR2 FYEKMQ (reference sequence). The chain's CDR3 is CASSSTSAYNEQFF. The CDR3 region has the DNA TGTGCCAGCAGCTCGACTAGCGCCTACAATGAGCAGTTCTTC.

Here the CDR3 reads CASSPETGWSYEQYF. DNA for the CDR3: TGTGCCAGCTCACCGGAGACAGGGTGGTCCTACGAGCAGTACTTC. This chain links TRBV18 with TRBJ2-7, with TRBD1 matching over 7 bases. Per germline, CDR1 KGHSH and CDR2 LQKENI. J lost 1 base, V lost 3 bases, and 6 bases had no gene match. The CDR3 has 15 amino acids.

This chain connects TRBV2 to TRBJ1-2; D unresolved. This CDR3 is 14 amino acids long. V dropped 8 bases and J dropped 1 base, with 14 bases sitting between them. Germline CDR1 is SNHLY and CDR2 is FYNNEI. CDR3 DNA sequence: TGTGCCAGCGGAGGAAGGAGTCGTAACTATGGCTACACCTTC. Translating gives CASGGRSRNYGYTF.

This rearrangement joins TRBV6-4 to TRBJ2-3; 8 bases align to TRBD2. CDR1 MRHNA and CDR2 SNTAGT come from the germline V gene. With 7 bases clipped from V and 2 bases from J, the junction kept 8 bases outside the gene matches. The CDR3 contains 15 residues. CDR3 protein: CASIYSGRDTDTQYF. The CDR3 DNA reads TGTGCCAGCATCTACAGCGGGAGAGACACAGATACGCAGTATTTT.

This clone has only one observation. The chain combines TRBV7-7 with TRBJ2-3; maybe TRBD2 (5 bases). V was shortened by 6 bases and J by 1 base, with 17 bases between the two germline ends. The CDR3 covers 16 residues. The V gene's germline CDR1 is SSHAT and CDR2 FNYEAQ (reference sequence). CDR3 loop: CASSPRASGGTDTQYF. In DNA, the CDR3 is TGTGCCAGCAGTCCGCGAGCCAGCGGTGGCACAGATACGCAGTATTTT.

The chain links TRBV6-5 to TRBJ2-7; D remains ambiguous. The V gene lost 0 bases and the J gene lost 2 bases, with 8 bases spanning the gap. Germline V gene sequence: CDR1 MNHEY, CDR2 SVGAGI. The CDR3 sequence is 14 residues long. This CDR3 is CASSYSASTYEQYF. CDR3 sequence (DNA): TGTGCCAGCAGTTACTCTGCGAGTACCTACGAGCAGTACTTC.

This rearrangement joins TRBV30 to TRBJ2-5; possibly TRBD1 for D (6 bases). The germline CDR1 and CDR2 sequences are GTSNPN and SVGIG (reference sequence). V was pared by 0 bases and J by 6 bases, with 14 bases between. The CDR3 covers 14 residues. The chain's CDR3 is CAWSVNSGAKTQYF. For the CDR3, the DNA is TGTGCCTGGAGTGTTAATTCAGGGGCAAAGACCCAGTACTTC. Full variable domain (rest looked up from reference TRBV30 and TRBJ2-5): SQTIHQWPATLVQPVGSPLSLECTVEGTSNPNLYWYRQAAGRGLQLLFYSVGIGQISSEVPQNLSASRPQDRQFILSSKKLLLSDSGFYLCAWSVNSGAKTQYFGPGTRLLVL.

The chain joins TRBV6-6 to TRBJ2-1; weak D call: TRBD1 (6 bases). The germline V gene encodes CDR1 MNHNY and CDR2 SVGAGI (reference sequence). The CDR3 spans 15 residues. The V end was cut by 2 bases, the J end by 7 bases, with 15 bases between. CDR3 sequence (DNA): TGTGCCAGCAGTTACCAAGGGGGAGTGGGGAATGAGCAGTTCTTC. Translated: CASSYQGGVGNEQFF.

V and J are TRBV27 and TRBJ2-5; D possibly corresponds to TRBD2 (6 bases). V gave up 4 bases and J gave up 5 bases, with 11 bases separating them. CDR3 length: 13 amino acids. Per germline, CDR1 MNHEY and CDR2 SMNVEV (reference sequence). The CDR3 bases are TGTGCCAGCAGTTCCGGGAGCAGTGAGACCCAGTACTTC. This encodes CASSSGSSETQYF.

The rearrangement uses TRBV30 and TRBJ1-2; no firm D call. The V gene's germline CDR1 is GTSNPN and CDR2 SVGIG (reference sequence). The V end lost 0 bases, the J end lost 7 bases, and 9 bases lay between the germline ends. CDR3 length equals 12 residues. CDR3: CAWSVLGPGYTF. The CDR3 DNA reads TGTGCCTGGAGTGTACTGGGCCCTGGCTACACCTTC.

Here the CDR3 DNA reads TGCGCCAGCAGCTTGGTGGGACAGGGGGCCCACGAGCAGTACTTC. It translates to CASSLVGQGAHEQYF. This chain uses TRBV5-1 with TRBJ2-7; 12 bases match TRBD1. V shed 0 bases and J 5 bases; nucleotides not matched to a gene: 3. Germline CDR1 SGHRS, CDR2 YFSETQ. This CDR3 is built from 15 residues. The full variable domain, completed using reference TRBV5-1 and TRBJ2-7, is KAGVTQTPRYLIKTRGQQVTLSCSPISGHRSVSWYQQTPGQGLQFLFEYFSETQRNKGNFPGRFSGRQFSNSRSEMNVSTLELGDSALYLCASSLVGQGAHEQYFGPGTRLTVT.

The CDR3 region has the DNA TGCGCCAGCAGCTTGTTGGTGGGGGGAGAGACCCAGTACTTC. Its protein is CASSLLVGGETQYF. The chain combines TRBV5-1 with TRBJ2-5; TRBD2 is a possible D gene (6 bases). This CDR3 has 14 amino acids. With 1 base removed from V and 4 bases from J, the gap between germline ends came to 11 bases. Germline CDR1 reads SGHRS; CDR2 reads YFSETQ.

There are a few counts of this clone. This sequence joins TRBV5-1 and TRBJ1-1; D not resolved. The V end was cut by 4 bases, the J end by 1 base, with 11 bases between. CDR3 size: 14 residues. Germline values: CDR1 SGHRS, CDR2 YFSETQ. This chain's CDR3 is CASSPGQQNTEAFF. CDR3 bases: TGCGCCAGCAGCCCGGGTCAGCAGAACACTGAAGCTTTCTTT.

The rearrangement uses TRBV25-1 and TRBJ2-7; 8 nucleotides agree with TRBD1. CDR1 and CDR2 from the germline V gene are MGHDK and SYGVNS. This CDR3 is 13 amino acids long. V lost 4 bases and J lost 3; bases outside the gene matches: 2. The CDR3 sequence: CASSGRGLYEQYF. In nucleotides, the CDR3 is TGTGCCAGCAGTGGCAGGGGGCTCTACGAGCAGTACTTC.

The chain recombines TRBV5-4 with TRBJ2-3; the match to TRBD2 covers 8 bases. The trim removed 1 base at V and 6 bases at J, leaving 1 base unmatched. This CDR3 spans 13 amino acids. CDR1 is SGHNT, CDR2 YYREEE, per germline (reference sequence). CDR3 loop: CASSLPGGDTQYF. As DNA, the CDR3 is TGTGCCAGCAGCTTGCCGGGGGGGGATACGCAGTATTTT.

The chain uses TRBV6-6 and TRBJ2-7; D might be TRBD1 (6 bases). The CDR3 is 14 amino acids. Between the trimmed V and J ends, which lost 8 bases and 1 base, there was a span of 15 bases. CDR1 MNHNY and CDR2 SVGAGI come from the germline V gene (reference sequence). CDR3 nucleotides: TGTGCCAGCGATTCAGGGGCGTTATCCTACGAGCAGTACTTC. Its translation: CASDSGALSYEQYF.

The V gene is TRBV28, the J gene TRBJ2-7; maybe TRBD1 (6 bases). Per germline, CDR1 MDHEN and CDR2 SYDVKM. V was cut by 8 bases and J by 2 bases, with 19 bases left in between. This CDR3 comprises 15 residues. CDR3 coding DNA: TGTGCCAGCCGGAGAGGCCCAGGGGCTACCTACGAGCAGTACTTC. Protein sequence: CASRRGPGATYEQYF.

This rearrangement joins TRBV2 to TRBJ1-1; 8 bases line up with TRBD1. CDR1 SNHLY and CDR2 FYNNEI come from the germline V gene. The ends lost 3 bases at V and 6 bases at J; junction bases unmatched: 3. The CDR3 sequence is 13 residues long. The chain's CDR3 is CASSDQGAPEAFF. The DNA for the CDR3 is TGTGCCAGCAGTGACCAGGGGGCACCTGAAGCTTTCTTT.

This rearrangement joins TRBV6-1 to TRBJ2-1; 7 positions match TRBD2. With V trimmed by 6 bases and J by 11 bases, 7 bases remained unmatched. The CDR3 is made up of 12 amino acids. Germline assignment: CDR1 MNHNS and CDR2 SASEGT. The CDR3 nucleotides read TGTGCCAGCAGGAGCCCAGCGGGACAGCAGTTCTTC. Translated: CASRSPAGQQFF.